This TCR beta chain came from a study of response to subunit inactivated influenza vaccine. TCRdb re-called the RT-PCR reads with MiXCR, one entry per CDR3 protein. The sample has hundreds of thousands of distinct CDR3 sequences; about 25% are singletons. The CDR3 loop spans 15 amino acids. Germline V gene sequence: CDR1 KGHDR, CDR2 SFDVKD. Trimming shortened V by 0 bases and J by 1 base, and 5 bases separated the two germline ends. The source material was CD4+ T cells sorted from PBMCs, sampled around 5 days after vaccination. The TCR was taken from a man aged 45-60 years who received an inactivated influenza vaccine. The rearrangement joins TRBV24-1 to TRBJ2-2, with D uncertain. CDR3 protein: CATSDLTLNTGELFF. The DNA of the CDR3 is TGTGCCACCAGTGATTTGACCTTGAACACCGGGGAGCTGTTTTTT.